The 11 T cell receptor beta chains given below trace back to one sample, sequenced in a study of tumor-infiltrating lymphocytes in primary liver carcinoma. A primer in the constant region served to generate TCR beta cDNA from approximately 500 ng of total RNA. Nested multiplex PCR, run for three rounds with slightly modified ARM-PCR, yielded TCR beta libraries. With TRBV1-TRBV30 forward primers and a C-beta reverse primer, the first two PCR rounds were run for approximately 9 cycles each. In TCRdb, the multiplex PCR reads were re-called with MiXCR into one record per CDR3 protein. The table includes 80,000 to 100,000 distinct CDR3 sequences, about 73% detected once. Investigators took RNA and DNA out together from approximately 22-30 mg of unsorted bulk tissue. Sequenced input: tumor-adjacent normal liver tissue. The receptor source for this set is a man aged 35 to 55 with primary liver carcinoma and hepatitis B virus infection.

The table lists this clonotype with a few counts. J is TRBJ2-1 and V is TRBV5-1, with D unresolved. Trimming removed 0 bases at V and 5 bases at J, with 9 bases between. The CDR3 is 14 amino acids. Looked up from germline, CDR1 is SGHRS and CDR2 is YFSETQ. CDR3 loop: CASSLAYQDNEQFF. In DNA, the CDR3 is TGCGCCAGCAGCTTGGCCTACCAGGACAATGAGCAGTTCTTC. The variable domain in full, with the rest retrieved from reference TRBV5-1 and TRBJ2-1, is KAGVTQTPRYLIKTRGQQVTLSCSPISGHRSVSWYQQTPGQGLQFLFEYFSETQRNKGNFPGRFSGRQFSNSRSEMNVSTLELGDSALYLCASSLAYQDNEQFFGPGTRLTVL.

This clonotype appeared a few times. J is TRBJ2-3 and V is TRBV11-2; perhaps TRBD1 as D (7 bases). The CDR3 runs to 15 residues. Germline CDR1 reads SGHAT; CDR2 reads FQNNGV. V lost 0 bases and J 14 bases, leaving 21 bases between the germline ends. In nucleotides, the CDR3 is TGTGCCAGCAGCTTAGAACGTGCAGGGCAGGGGGGTCTGTATTTT. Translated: CASSLERAGQGGLYF.

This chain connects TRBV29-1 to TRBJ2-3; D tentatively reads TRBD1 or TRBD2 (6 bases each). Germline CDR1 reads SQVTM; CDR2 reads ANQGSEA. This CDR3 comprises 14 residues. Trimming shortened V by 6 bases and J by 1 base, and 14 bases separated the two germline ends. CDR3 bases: TGCAGCGTAGTGGAGGGGGGAGGCACAGATACGCAGTATTTT. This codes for CSVVEGGGTDTQYF.

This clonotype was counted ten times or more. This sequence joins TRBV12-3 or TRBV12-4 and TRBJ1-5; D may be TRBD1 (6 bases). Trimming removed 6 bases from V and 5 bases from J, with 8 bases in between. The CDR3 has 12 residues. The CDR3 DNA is TGTGCCAGCAGGGACAGCTATCAGCCCCAGCATTTT. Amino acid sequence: CASRDSYQPQHF.

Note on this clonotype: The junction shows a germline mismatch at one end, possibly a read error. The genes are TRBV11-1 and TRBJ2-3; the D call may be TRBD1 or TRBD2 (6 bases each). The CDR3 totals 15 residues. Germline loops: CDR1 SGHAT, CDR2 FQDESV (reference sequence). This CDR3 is CARGLGGYDSDTQYF. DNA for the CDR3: TGTGCCAGGGGCTTGGGGGGCTACGATTCAGATACGCAGTACTTT.

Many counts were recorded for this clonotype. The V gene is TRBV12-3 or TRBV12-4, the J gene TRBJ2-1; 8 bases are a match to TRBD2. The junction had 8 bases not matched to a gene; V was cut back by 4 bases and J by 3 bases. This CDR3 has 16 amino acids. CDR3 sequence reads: CASSSTLAVLYNEQFF. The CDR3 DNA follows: TGTGCCAGCAGTTCCACACTAGCGGTTCTCTACAATGAGCAGTTCTTC.

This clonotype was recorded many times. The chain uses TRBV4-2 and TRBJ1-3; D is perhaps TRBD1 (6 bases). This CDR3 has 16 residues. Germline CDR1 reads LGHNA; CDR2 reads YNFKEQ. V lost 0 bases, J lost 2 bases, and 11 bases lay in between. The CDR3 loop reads CASSQEAGAAGNTIYF. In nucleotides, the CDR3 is TGTGCCAGCAGCCAAGAGGCGGGGGCGGCTGGAAACACCATATATTTT.

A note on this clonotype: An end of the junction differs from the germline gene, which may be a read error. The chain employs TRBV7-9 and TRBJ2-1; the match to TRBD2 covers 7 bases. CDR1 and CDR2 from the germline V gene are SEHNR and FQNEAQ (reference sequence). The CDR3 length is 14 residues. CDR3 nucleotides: TGTGCCAGCAGCTTACCGGGAGGTAACAATGAGCAGTTATTC. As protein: CASSLPGGNNEQLF.

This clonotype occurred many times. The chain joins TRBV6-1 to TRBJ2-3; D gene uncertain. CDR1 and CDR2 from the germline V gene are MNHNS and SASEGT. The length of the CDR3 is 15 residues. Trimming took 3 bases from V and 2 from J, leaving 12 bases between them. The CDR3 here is CASSEVTALTDTQYF. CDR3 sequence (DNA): TGTGCCAGCAGTGAGGTCACAGCCCTCACAGATACGCAGTATTTT.

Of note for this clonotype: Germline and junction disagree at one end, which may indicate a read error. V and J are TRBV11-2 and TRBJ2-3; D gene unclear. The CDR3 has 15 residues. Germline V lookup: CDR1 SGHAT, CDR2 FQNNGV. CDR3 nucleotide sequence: TGTGCCAGCAGCCAAGGAACTCCAGGCACAGATACGCGGTTTTTT. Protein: CASSQGTPGTDTRFF.

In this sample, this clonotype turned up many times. CDR3 sequence reads: CAWEGQNNSPLHF. The CDR3 DNA is TGTGCCTGGGAGGGACAGAATAATTCACCCCTCCACTTT. The rearrangement uses TRBV30 and TRBJ1-6; 7 positions agree with TRBD1. Germline CDR1 reads GTSNPN; CDR2 reads SVGIG (reference sequence). This CDR3 comprises 13 residues. The V segment lost 5 bases and the J segment 5 bases; nucleotides outside the gene matches: 3.